Listed below are T cell receptor beta chains from one sample, sequenced in a study of T cell responses to AZD1222 COVID-19 vaccine. TCRdb's table, derived via immunoSEQ multiplex PCR, lists solely in-frame clones and lacks some. Of around 100,000 clones detected, 90% appear once; the ten largest clones hold more than 7.5%. The sequencing used peripheral blood, collected on day 0 of AZD1222 vaccination. The receptors here all came from an adult in good health. Both conserved end residues are part of each CDR3. A D gene is named only where the DNA matches it firmly. The size of a clone is reported for some rows only, either as once, few or many, or as a class for expanded clones.

D gene | J gene | V gene | clone size | CDR3 DNA | CDR3 protein
TRBD1 | TRBJ2-7 | TRBV6-5 | - | TGTGCCAGCAGTTACTCGTTCAGGGGGCGGACCTACGAGCAGTACTTC | CASSYSFRGRTYEQYF
- | TRBJ1-2 | TRBV5-8 | - | TGTGCCAGCAGCTTGGCCACAGGGAAAGGGAGGGGCTACACCTTC | CASSLATGKGRGYTF
- | TRBJ2-7 | TRBV11-2 | - | TGTGCCAGCAGCGCCGGAGACGAGCCCTCCTACGAGCAGTACTTC | CASSAGDEPSYEQYF
- | TRBJ2-1 | TRBV12-5 | - | TGTGCTAGTGCCCCTAGCTCCTACAATGAGCAGTTCTTC | CASAPSSYNEQFF
TRBD2 | TRBJ2-7 | TRBV19 | - | TGTGCCAGTAGTGATTACTATAGCGGGGGCCTTAGCTACGAGCAGTACTTC | CASSDYYSGGLSYEQYF
TRBD2 | TRBJ2-1 | TRBV19 | - | TGTGCCAGTAGTATTTTAGCGGGGCTTAACAATGAGCAGTTCTTC | CASSILAGLNNEQFF
- | TRBJ1-3 | TRBV19 | - | TGTGCCAGTAGGAATGACAGATACTCTGGAAACACCATATATTTT | CASRNDRYSGNTIYF
- | TRBJ2-7 | TRBV25-1 | - | TGTGCCAGCAGCGAGGGGAGAAGCCTAGAAGTTTTCCACGAGCAGTACTTC | CASSEGRSLEVFHEQYF
- | TRBJ1-1 | TRBV14 | - | TGTGCCAGCAGCCACCTAGGCACTGAAGCTTTCTTT | CASSHLGTEAFF
- | TRBJ1-5 | TRBV18 | once | TGTGCCAGCTCCCTCCGGGATAGCAATCAGCCCCAGCATTTT | CASSLRDSNQPQHF
- | TRBJ1-1 | TRBV27 | - | TGTGCCAGCAGTCCACAGGGACCGATAGAGACTGAAGCTTTCTTT | CASSPQGPIETEAFF
- | TRBJ1-2 | TRBV6-2/TRBV6-3 | - | TGTGCCAGCAGCCGAAGTAGGGGGATCTCTGGCTACACCTTC | CASSRSRGISGYTF
TRBD1 | TRBJ1-1 | TRBV3-1/TRBV3-2 | - | TGTGCCAGCAGCCAATGGGACAGTATGAACACTGAAGCTTTCTTT | CASSQWDSMNTEAFF
- | TRBJ2-3 | TRBV20-1 | - | TGCAGTGCTATTGACGTCGCAGATACGCAGTATTTT | CSAIDVADTQYF
TRBD2 | TRBJ2-3 | TRBV11-1 | once | TGTGCCAGCAGCTTGGGGACTAGCGGGGTGGATACGCAGTATTTT | CASSLGTSGVDTQYF
- | TRBJ1-5 | TRBV19 | - | TGTGCCAGCGCGCAGGGTCAGCCCCAGCATTTT | CASAQGQPQHF
- | TRBJ1-1 | TRBV18 | once | TGTGCCAGCTCACACGACAAGTACACTGAAGCTTTCTTT | CASSHDKYTEAFF
- | TRBJ1-5 | TRBV20-1 | - | TGCAGTGCTAGTGTAGGTCAGCCCCAGCATTTT | CSASVGQPQHF
- | TRBJ2-2 | TRBV5-6 | - | TGTGCCAGCAGCCCTAACTGGGGGCCCGGGGAGCTGTTTTTT | CASSPNWGPGELFF
- | TRBJ2-5 | TRBV19 | - | TGTGCCAGTAGTATGCTCTGGACAGACTACCAAGAGACCCAGTACTTC | CASSMLWTDYQETQYF
- | TRBJ2-5 | TRBV3-1/TRBV3-2 | - | TGTGCCAGCAGCGTGTCGGCTCAACTCGGGCTTGGGACCCAGTACTTC | CASSVSAQLGLGTQYF
- | TRBJ1-4 | TRBV5-6 | - | TGTGCCAGCAACATTGCGCGGACAGAGGATGAAAAACTGTTTTTT | CASNIARTEDEKLFF
- | TRBJ1-1 | TRBV11-3 | medium-sized | TGTGCCAGCAGCTTATCTTCCTACACTGAAGCTTTCTTT | CASSLSSYTEAFF
- | TRBJ1-1 | TRBV15 | - | TGTGCCACCAGCAGAGGAGACGCGATAGCTTTCTTT | CATSRGDAIAFF
- | TRBJ1-4 | TRBV4-3 | - | TGCGCCAGCAGCCAAGAGCCCTTCCTTAATGAAAAACTGTTTTTT | CASSQEPFLNEKLFF
TRBD1 | TRBJ1-6 | TRBV30 | - | TGTGCCTGGAGCGTCCCGGGACAGGGGGCTAAGGGTAATTCACCCCTCCACTTT | CAWSVPGQGAKGNSPLHF
- | TRBJ1-1 | TRBV27 | - | TGTGCCAGCAGTTTATGGGGCCTGGGCGTTGGCACTGAAGCTTTCTTT | CASSLWGLGVGTEAFF